Below, one T cell receptor (beta chain) is given with its context. The entry originates in a study of regulatory and conventional T cells in breast cancer. TCRdb re-analysed the PCR reads in MiXCR, keeping a single row per CDR3 protein. The sample has roughly 15,000 distinct CDR3 sequences; about 32% are singletons. Germline CDR1 and CDR2: SGHNT and YYREEE (reference sequence). With V trimmed by 4 bases and J by 2 bases, 6 bases remained unmatched. This CDR3 is 15 amino acids long. Sequenced input: conventional T cells from blood. The origin of this receptor is a female donor in good health. The rearrangement joins TRBV5-4 to TRBJ1-5; TRBD1 aligns across 7 bases. CDR3 coding DNA: TGTGCCAGCAGCCCCGGGACAGTGGGCAATCAGCCCCAGCATTTT. Protein: CASSPGTVGNQPQHF.